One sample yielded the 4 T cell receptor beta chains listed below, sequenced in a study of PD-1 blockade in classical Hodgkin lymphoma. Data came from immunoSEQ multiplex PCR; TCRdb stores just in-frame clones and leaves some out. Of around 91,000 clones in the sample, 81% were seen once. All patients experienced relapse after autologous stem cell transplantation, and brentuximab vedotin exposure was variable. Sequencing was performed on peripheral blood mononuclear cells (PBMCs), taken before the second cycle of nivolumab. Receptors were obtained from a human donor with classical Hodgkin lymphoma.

The chain's CDR3 is CASSLLAGVDNEQFF. As DNA, the CDR3 is TGTGCCAGCAGTCTGCTAGCGGGGGTGGACAATGAGCAGTTCTTC. This chain uses TRBV27 with TRBJ2-1; 10 bases agree with TRBD2. This CDR3 comprises 15 residues. The V and J ends lost 5 bases and 5 bases, in that order; junction bases with no gene match: 6. CDR1 is MNHEY and CDR2 is SMNVEV in the germline V gene (reference sequence).

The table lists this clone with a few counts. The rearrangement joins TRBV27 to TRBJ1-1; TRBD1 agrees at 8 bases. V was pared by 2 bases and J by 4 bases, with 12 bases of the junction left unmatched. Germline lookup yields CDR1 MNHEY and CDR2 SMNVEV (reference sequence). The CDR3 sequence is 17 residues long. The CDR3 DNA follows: TGTGCCAGCAGTTTAGTTGGGCAGGGGGCGGTTGGCACTGAAGCTTTCTTT. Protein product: CASSLVGQGAVGTEAFF.

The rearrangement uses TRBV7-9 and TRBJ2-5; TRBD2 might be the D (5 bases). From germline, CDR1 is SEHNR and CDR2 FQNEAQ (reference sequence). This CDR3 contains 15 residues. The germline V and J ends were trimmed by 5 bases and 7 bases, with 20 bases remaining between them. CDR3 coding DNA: TGTGCCAGCAGCGGAGTCGGTGCAGGAGGATGGACCCAGTACTTC. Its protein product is CASSGVGAGGWTQYF.

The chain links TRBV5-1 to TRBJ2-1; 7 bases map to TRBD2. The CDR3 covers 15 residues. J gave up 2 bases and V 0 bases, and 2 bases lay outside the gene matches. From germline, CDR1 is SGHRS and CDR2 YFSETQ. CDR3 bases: TGCGCCAGCAGCTTGGCTAGCGGTCCCTACAATGAGCAGTTCTTC. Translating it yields CASSLASGPYNEQFF. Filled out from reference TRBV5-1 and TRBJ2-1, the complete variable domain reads KAGVTQTPRYLIKTRGQQVTLSCSPISGHRSVSWYQQTPGQGLQFLFEYFSETQRNKGNFPGRFSGRQFSNSRSEMNVSTLELGDSALYLCASSLASGPYNEQFFGPGTRLTVL.